The next 15 T cell receptor beta chains were all read from a single sample in a study of neurological immune-mediated disorders (dated by TCRdb to between 2017 and 2020). Library construction relied on 5' RACE. Instrument used: Illumina HiSeq 2500. In-frame beta chains were kept once TCRdb had trimmed the public reads at Q25 with fastp and called clones with MiXCR. Rows matching on CDR3 protein sequence are summarized as one entry with the most common DNA and genes. The sample contains under 90,000 distinct CDR3 sequences, around 9.9% of them found a single time. The ten largest clones capture 1.5% to 2% of the sample. Sequencing input: PBMCs. Receptor source: a man over 45 in good health.

Many counts were recorded for this clonotype. In DNA, the CDR3 is TGCGCCAGCAGCTTGGAAGTTAGCGGGGGCCGGGAGACCCAGTACTTC. This sequence encodes CASSLEVSGGRETQYF. The chain is built from TRBV5-1 and TRBJ2-5, with 9 bases aligning to TRBD2. CDR1 and CDR2 from the germline V gene are SGHRS and YFSETQ. Trimming at V came to 0 bases and at J to 5 bases, leaving 8 bases not matched to a gene. CDR3 size: 16 residues. Combining the CDR3 with reference TRBV5-1 and TRBJ2-5 gives the whole variable domain KAGVTQTPRYLIKTRGQQVTLSCSPISGHRSVSWYQQTPGQGLQFLFEYFSETQRNKGNFPGRFSGRQFSNSRSEMNVSTLELGDSALYLCASSLEVSGGRETQYFGPGTRLLVL.

The sample holds many counts of this clonotype. This rearrangement joins TRBV14 to TRBJ2-7; perhaps D is TRBD1 or TRBD2 (5 bases each). The CDR3 spans 16 residues. The V gene's germline CDR1 is SGHDN and CDR2 FVKESK. With 4 bases removed from V and 3 bases from J, the gap between germline ends came to 19 bases. The chain's CDR3 is CASSPIVPGRNYEQYF. CDR3 in DNA: TGTGCCAGCAGCCCAATTGTCCCGGGACGGAACTACGAGCAGTACTTC.

This clonotype was recorded at least ten times. CDR3 sequence reads: CATSLPGQGVYEQYF. The CDR3 DNA follows: TGTGCCACCAGCCTTCCGGGACAGGGGGTCTACGAGCAGTACTTC. This chain links TRBV15 with TRBJ2-7; 11 nucleotides align to TRBD1. With 5 bases clipped from V and 3 bases from J, the junction kept 6 bases outside the gene matches. Germline assignment: CDR1 LNHNV and CDR2 YYDKDF (reference sequence). The CDR3 spans 15 residues.

This clonotype was recorded at least ten times. The chain links TRBV7-2 to TRBJ2-7, with D possibly matching TRBD2 (5 bases). CDR3 length: 16 amino acids. The germline V gene has CDR1 SGHTA and CDR2 FQGNSA. The V and J ends lost 1 base and 2 bases respectively, with 15 bases between them. The CDR3 sequence: CASSLERRGYPYEQYF. The CDR3 nucleotides read TGTGCCAGCAGCTTAGAACGACGAGGGTACCCCTACGAGCAGTACTTC. Looking up the rest from reference TRBV7-2 and TRBJ2-7 gives the full variable domain: GAGVSQSPSNKVTEKGKDVELRCDPISGHTALYWYRQSLGQGLEFLIYFQGNSAPDKSGLPSDRFSAERTGGSVSTLTIQRTQQEDSAVYLCASSLERRGYPYEQYFGPGTRLTVT.

Ten or more counts support this clonotype. The chain employs TRBV5-1 and TRBJ2-5, with D tentatively TRBD2 (6 bases). The CDR3 sequence is 12 residues long. Germline CDR1 and CDR2: SGHRS and YFSETQ. V was cut by 4 bases and J by 2 bases, with 6 bases left in between. CDR3 sequence (DNA): TGCGCCAGCAGCGCGGGACAAGAGACCCAGTACTTC. Translating gives CASSAGQETQYF.

This clonotype was detected many times. The chain couples TRBV11-2 to TRBJ2-3, with unresolved D. Per germline, CDR1 SGHAT and CDR2 FQNNGV. The V gene lost 1 base and the J gene lost 6 bases, with 14 bases spanning the gap. The CDR3 sequence is 15 residues long. CDR3 sequence (DNA): TGTGCCAGCAGCTTAGCGATGATGGGTTCGGATACGCAGTATTTT. Translated, it gives CASSLAMMGSDTQYF. Looking up the rest from reference TRBV11-2 and TRBJ2-3 gives the full variable domain: EAGVAQSPRYKIIEKRQSVAFWCNPISGHATLYWYQQILGQGPKLLIQFQNNGVVDDSQLPKDRFSAERLKGVDSTLKIQPAKLEDSAVYLCASSLAMMGSDTQYFGPGTRLTVL.

In its sample, this clonotype was seen many times. This chain connects TRBV7-8 to TRBJ2-6, with 7 bases aligning to TRBD1. V shed 5 bases, J shed 4 bases, and the junction held 8 bases outside the gene matches. This CDR3 has 16 amino acids. Germline CDR1 reads SGHVS; CDR2 reads FQNEAQ. The CDR3 DNA follows: TGTGCCAGCAGCGGAGTAGGGGGCTCGGGGGCCAACGTCCTGACTTTC. Amino acid sequence: CASSGVGGSGANVLTF.

The sample holds many counts of this clonotype. The chain joins TRBV20-1 to TRBJ1-3; D is possibly TRBD1 (6 bases). Trimming removed 6 bases at V and 4 bases at J, with 13 bases between. From germline, CDR1 is DFQATT and CDR2 SNEGSKA (reference sequence). CDR3 length equals 13 residues. CDR3 nucleotide sequence: TGCAGTGCCCTCACAGGGCGAGGAAACACCATATATTTT. It specifies CSALTGRGNTIYF.

In this sample, this clonotype turned up many times. The chain joins TRBV6-2 or TRBV6-3 to TRBJ1-2; the D gene is possibly TRBD1 (5 bases). This CDR3 is built from 16 residues. V lost 0 bases and J 4 bases, leaving 15 bases between the germline ends. Per germline, CDR1 MNHEY and CDR2 SVGEGT. This CDR3 is CASSYSPAGSGYGYTF. CDR3 DNA: TGTGCCAGCAGTTACTCCCCAGCAGGGAGCGGCTATGGCTACACCTTC.

This clonotype showed up many times. The J gene is TRBJ2-5, the V gene TRBV4-2, with 7 nucleotides matching TRBD2. The V and J ends lost 0 bases and 5 bases, in that order; junction bases with no gene match: 12. Germline lookup yields CDR1 LGHNA and CDR2 YNFKEQ. This CDR3 spans 17 amino acids. CDR3 nucleotides: TGTGCCAGCAGCCAAGATCAGCGCTCAGCGGGAAGGGAGACCCAGTACTTC. This codes for CASSQDQRSAGRETQYF.

This clonotype showed up many times. The genes are TRBV12-3 or TRBV12-4 and TRBJ2-3, with D unresolved. The CDR3 spans 14 residues. Trimming stripped 5 bases from V and 0 bases from J, with 9 bases between. The CDR3 region is CASSPQTSTDTQYF. The CDR3 DNA is TGTGCCAGCAGTCCCCAAACAAGCACAGATACGCAGTATTTT.

This clonotype was seen repeatedly, ten times or more. V gene TRBV7-2 combines with J gene TRBJ1-5, with a tentative D call TRBD1 (6 bases). The CDR3 consists of 15 residues. The germline V gene has CDR1 SGHTA and CDR2 FQGNSA. Trimming removed 7 bases from V and 0 bases from J, with 13 bases in between. The CDR3 DNA sequence: TGTGCCAGCACCGCCGGGGGCTCTAGCAATCAGCCCCAGCATTTT. It specifies CASTAGGSSNQPQHF.

This clonotype was detected only once. At one of its ends the junction is not consistent with the germline gene, which may arise from a read error. The rearrangement joins TRBV30 to TRBJ1-5; D is unresolved. Germline V gives CDR1 GTSNPN, CDR2 SVGIG (reference sequence). CDR3 length: 9 amino acids. The CDR3 loop reads CSWVKPQHF. Here the CDR3 DNA reads TGTTCCTGGGTTAAGCCCCAGCATTTT.

The J gene is TRBJ2-3, the V gene TRBV29-1; 7 nucleotides agree with TRBD2. Germline values: CDR1 SQVTM, CDR2 ANQGSEA. V lost 1 base and J lost 9; bases outside the gene matches: 4. The CDR3 extends over 12 amino acids. The CDR3, as DNA: TGCAGCGTTGAAGTCACCGGGAGGACGCAGTATTTT. It translates to CSVEVTGRTQYF.

Many counts were recorded for this clonotype. V and J are TRBV9 and TRBJ2-7; 12 bases map to TRBD2. CDR3 length: 16 residues. Germline CDR1 and CDR2: SGDLS and YYNGEE. V gave up 3 bases and J gave up 1 base; unmatched junction bases: 5. The DNA of the CDR3 is TGTGCCAGCAGCGCGTCCGGGACTAGCGGGTCCTACGAGCAGTACTTC. The encoded protein is CASSASGTSGSYEQYF.